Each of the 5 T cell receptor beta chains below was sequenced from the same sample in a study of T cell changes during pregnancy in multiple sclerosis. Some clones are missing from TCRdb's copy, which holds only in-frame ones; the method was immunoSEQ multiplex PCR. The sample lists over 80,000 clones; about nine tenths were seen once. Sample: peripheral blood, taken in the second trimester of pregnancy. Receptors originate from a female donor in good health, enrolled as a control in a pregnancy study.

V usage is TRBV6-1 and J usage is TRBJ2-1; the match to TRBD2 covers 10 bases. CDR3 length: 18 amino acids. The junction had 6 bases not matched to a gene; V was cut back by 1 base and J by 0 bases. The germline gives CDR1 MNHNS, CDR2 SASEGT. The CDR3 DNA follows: TGTGCCAGCAGTGAAGGACTAGCGGGTGGTACCTCCTACAATGAGCAGTTCTTC. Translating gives CASSEGLAGGTSYNEQFF.

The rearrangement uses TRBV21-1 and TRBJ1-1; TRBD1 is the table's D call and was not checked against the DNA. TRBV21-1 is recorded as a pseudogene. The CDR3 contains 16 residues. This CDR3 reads CASHRGAPFRNTEAFF. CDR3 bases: TGTGCCAGCCACAGGGGGGCACCCTTCAGGAACACTGAAGCTTTCTTT.

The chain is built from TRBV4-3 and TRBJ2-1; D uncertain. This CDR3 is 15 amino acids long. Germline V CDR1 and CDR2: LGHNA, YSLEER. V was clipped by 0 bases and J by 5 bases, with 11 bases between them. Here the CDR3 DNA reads TGCGCCAGCAGCCAAGAAGCGACGTTGGACAATGAGCAGTTCTTC. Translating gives CASSQEATLDNEQFF.

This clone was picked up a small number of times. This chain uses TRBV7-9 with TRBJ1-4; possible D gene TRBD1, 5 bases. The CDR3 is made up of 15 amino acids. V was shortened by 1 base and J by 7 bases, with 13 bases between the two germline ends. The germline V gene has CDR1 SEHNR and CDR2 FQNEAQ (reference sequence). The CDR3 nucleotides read TGTGCCAGCAGCTTAGTGTTTCAGGGTGGTGAAAAACTGTTTTTT. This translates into CASSLVFQGGEKLFF. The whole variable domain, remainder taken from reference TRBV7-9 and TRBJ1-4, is DTGVSQNPRHKITKRGQNVTFRCDPISEHNRLYWYRQTLGQGPEFLTYFQNEAQLEKSRLLSDRFSAERPKGSFSTLEIQRTEQGDSAMYLCASSLVFQGGEKLFFGSGTQLSVL.

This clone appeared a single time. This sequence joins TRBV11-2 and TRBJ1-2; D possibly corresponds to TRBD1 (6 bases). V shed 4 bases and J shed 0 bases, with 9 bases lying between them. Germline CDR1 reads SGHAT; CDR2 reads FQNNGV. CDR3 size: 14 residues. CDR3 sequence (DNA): TGTGCCAGCAGCTACGGACAGCCTAACTATGGCTACACCTTC. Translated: CASSYGQPNYGYTF.